One and the same sample provided the 26 T cell receptor beta chains below, sequenced in a study of blood T cell repertoires in COVID-19. The assay was immunoSEQ multiplex PCR, and TCRdb's table has in-frame clones only and misses some. Altogether over 110,000 clones are present, approximately 90% being singletons, with the ten largest covering around 26%. The sequenced sample consisted of peripheral blood. Every receptor here comes from a human donor in a cohort sampled during active COVID-19.

The gene calls are TRBV18 and TRBJ1-6; 9 nucleotides line up with TRBD1. Looked up from germline, CDR1 is KGHSH and CDR2 is LQKENI. CDR3 length: 16 amino acids. V was clipped by 2 bases and J by 8 bases; unmatched bases: 7. CDR3 amino acids: CASSPGTGILDSPLHF. The DNA of the CDR3 is TGTGCCAGCTCACCAGGGACAGGGATTTTGGATTCACCCCTCCACTTT.

The chain employs TRBV5-6 and TRBJ2-3; 8 positions match TRBD2. CDR3 size: 15 residues. Germline trimming cut 3 bases from V and 3 bases from J; bases unmatched to any gene: 6. The germline CDR1 and CDR2 sequences are SGHDT and YYEEEE. The CDR3 coding sequence is TGTGCCAGCAGCTCTCCGGGGGGGCTGACAGATACGCAGTATTTT. Its translation: CASSSPGGLTDTQYF.

This clone occurred once. This rearrangement joins TRBV27 to TRBJ2-1; D uncertain. In germline, CDR1 is MNHEY, CDR2 SMNVEV (reference sequence). V shed 5 bases and J shed 5 bases, with 13 bases lying between them. There are 14 residues in the CDR3. The CDR3 DNA sequence: TGTGCCAGCAGTCAACCTGGGCGTCACAATGAGCAGTTCTTC. This sequence encodes CASSQPGRHNEQFF.

V gene TRBV19 combines with J gene TRBJ1-1, with 9 bases lining up with TRBD1. Germline-derived CDR1 and CDR2 are LNHDA and SQIVND (reference sequence). V was pared by 4 bases and J by 5 bases, with 11 bases of the junction left unmatched. The CDR3 runs 16 residues. The CDR3 DNA sequence: TGTGCCAGTAGTAACCGGGACAGGGTATTGAGAACTGAAGCTTTCTTT. Residues: CASSNRDRVLRTEAFF.

V is TRBV5-4 and J is TRBJ2-3; 12 bases align to TRBD2. The CDR3 has 16 amino acids. Germline assignment: CDR1 SGHNT and CDR2 YYREEE (reference sequence). V was pared by 3 bases and J by 7 bases, with 9 bases of the junction left unmatched. The CDR3 DNA reads as TGTGCCAGCAGCTCGCATCTAGCGGGGGGGCAGAATACGCAGTATTTT. It translates to CASSSHLAGGQNTQYF.

The chain uses TRBV15 and TRBJ2-2; 12 nucleotides line up with TRBD2. This CDR3 is built from 18 residues. Germline trimming cut 2 bases from V and 4 bases from J; bases unmatched to any gene: 8. Germline assignment: CDR1 LNHNV and CDR2 YYDKDF (reference sequence). CDR3 sequence reads: CATSRTLAGGGGTGELFF. The DNA for the CDR3 is TGTGCCACCAGCAGAACACTAGCGGGGGGCGGGGGCACCGGGGAGCTGTTTTTT.

V gene TRBV7-2 combines with J gene TRBJ2-5; tentatively, D is TRBD2 (7 bases). Germline CDR1 is SGHTA and CDR2 is FQGNSA. The V and J ends lost 7 bases and 1 base respectively, with 16 bases between them. The CDR3 length is 15 residues. CDR3 nucleotide sequence: TGTGCCAGCACCTTCCGGGGGGCCCCCCAAGAGACCCAGTACTTC. Amino acid sequence: CASTFRGAPQETQYF.

The CDR3 spells CASSEEGGAPYNEQFF. As DNA, the CDR3 is TGTGCCAGCAGCGAAGAAGGGGGAGCCCCCTACAATGAGCAGTTCTTC. This chain connects TRBV9 to TRBJ2-1, with D possibly matching TRBD1 (6 bases). Germline V gene sequence: CDR1 SGDLS, CDR2 YYNGEE. The CDR3 has 16 residues. The V end lost 3 bases, the J end lost 2 bases, and 15 bases lay between the germline ends.

The chain joins TRBV27 to TRBJ1-5, with D uncertain. The CDR3 loop spans 13 amino acids. The germline gives CDR1 MNHEY, CDR2 SMNVEV (reference sequence). The ends were cut back, 2 bases at V and 4 bases at J, with 6 bases in the middle. Here the CDR3 DNA reads TGTGCCAGCAGTTTACACAGTAATCAGCCCCAGCATTTT. The encoded protein is CASSLHSNQPQHF.

This clone showed up just once. The rearrangement joins TRBV10-3 to TRBJ2-7, with D possibly being TRBD2 (6 bases). V was cut by 0 bases and J by 3 bases, with 12 bases left in between. The germline V gene has CDR1 ENHRY and CDR2 SYGVKD. The CDR3 has 15 amino acids. The CDR3 loop reads CAISESGGEDYEQYF. In nucleotides, the CDR3 is TGTGCCATCAGTGAGTCGGGGGGAGAGGACTACGAGCAGTACTTC.

This clone was detected once. This CDR3 is CASSELRKVRGPDEQFF. CDR3 bases: TGTGCCAGCAGTGAATTAAGGAAGGTCAGGGGGCCCGATGAGCAGTTCTTC. The rearrangement joins TRBV25-1 to TRBJ2-1; 8 bases are a match to TRBD1. This CDR3 region has 17 residues. V was pared by 1 base and J by 8 bases, with 13 bases of the junction left unmatched. CDR1 MGHDK and CDR2 SYGVNS come from the germline V gene.

This clone has a handful of counts. The chain joins TRBV10-3 to TRBJ2-7; maybe TRBD2 (5 bases). Per the germline V gene, CDR1 is ENHRY and CDR2 is SYGVKD. With 11 bases removed from V and 6 bases from J, the gap between germline ends came to 17 bases. The CDR3 length is 12 residues. CDR3 in DNA: TGTGCCTCACGAGGGAGCGCGTCCGAGCAGTACTTC. This encodes CASRGSASEQYF.

The chain is built from TRBV2 and TRBJ2-1; TRBD1 agrees at 8 bases. V was pared by 6 bases and J by 2 bases, with 6 bases of the junction left unmatched. Germline V gives CDR1 SNHLY, CDR2 FYNNEI. The CDR3 totals 15 residues. CDR3 sequence reads: CASRRQGFTYNEQFF. CDR3 nucleotides: TGTGCCAGCAGACGACAGGGGTTCACCTACAATGAGCAGTTCTTC.

V and J are TRBV7-8 and TRBJ1-6; D gene unclear. Per germline, CDR1 SGHVS and CDR2 FQNEAQ. This CDR3 has 15 amino acids. The V end lost 2 bases, the J end lost 0 bases, and 5 bases lay between the germline ends. The CDR3 DNA reads as TGTGCCAGCAGCTTACGGAGCTCCTATAATTCACCCCTCCACTTT. Protein product: CASSLRSSYNSPLHF.

This chain uses TRBV5-6 with TRBJ1-3; D possibly corresponds to TRBD1 (5 bases). Trimming stripped 3 bases from V and 2 bases from J, with 15 bases between. The V gene's germline CDR1 is SGHDT and CDR2 YYEEEE. This CDR3 is 16 amino acids long. CDR3 sequence: CASSWGGLQPGNTIYF. The CDR3 nucleotides read TGTGCCAGCAGCTGGGGGGGACTGCAACCTGGAAACACCATATATTTT.

This sequence joins TRBV7-2 and TRBJ2-1; the match to TRBD2 covers 7 bases. This CDR3 is 15 amino acids long. Germline CDR1 SGHTA, CDR2 FQGNSA. V dropped 6 bases and J dropped 4; count of bases not matched to a gene: 9. CDR3 in DNA: TGTGCCAGCAGGACCCTAGCGGACTCATACAATGAGCAGTTCTTC. Amino acid sequence: CASRTLADSYNEQFF.

The J gene is TRBJ1-2, the V gene TRBV4-1; D is perhaps TRBD1 (6 bases). This CDR3 is 14 amino acids long. The ends were cut back, 0 bases at V and 4 bases at J, with 9 bases in the middle. The V gene's germline CDR1 is MGHRA and CDR2 YSYEKL. CDR3 in amino acids: CASSQDLGAYGYTF. CDR3 DNA sequence: TGCGCCAGCAGCCAAGACTTGGGGGCCTATGGCTACACCTTC.

This clone was seen a single time. The junction shows a germline mismatch at one end, possibly a read error. This sequence joins TRBV5-1 and TRBJ2-1; 9 nucleotides match TRBD2. CDR3 size: 15 residues. The germline V gene encodes CDR1 SGHRS and CDR2 YFSETQ. The DNA for the CDR3 is TGCGCCAGCAGCTTTTCGAGCGGGGGGCTCCCAGAGCTGGTCTTC. Translating it yields CASSFSSGGLPELVF. The complete variable domain, with remaining parts taken from reference TRBV5-1 and TRBJ2-1, reads KAGVTQTPRYLIKTRGQQVTLSCSPISGHRSVSWYQQTPGQGLQFLFEYFSETQRNKGNFPGRFSGRQFSNSRSEMNVSTLELGDSALYLCASSFSSGGLPELVFGPGTRLTVL.

This chain links TRBV24-1 with TRBJ2-1; D might be TRBD1 (6 bases). The CDR3 is made up of 13 amino acids. Germline V CDR1 and CDR2: KGHDR, SFDVKD. V lost 9 bases to trimming and J lost 7 bases, with 15 bases between them. CDR3 sequence reads: CATGWPGVNEQFF. The CDR3 DNA reads as TGTGCCACCGGTTGGCCAGGGGTGAATGAGCAGTTCTTC.

The chain is built from TRBV7-2 and TRBJ2-7, with TRBD2 as a possible D gene (7 bases). V gave up 5 bases and J gave up 5 bases, with 22 bases separating them. CDR1 SGHTA and CDR2 FQGNSA come from the germline V gene. There are 16 residues in the CDR3. The CDR3 DNA reads as TGTGCCAGCAGCCCCCCGGGGGGCGGGGGTGTACACGAGCAGTACTTC. As protein: CASSPPGGGGVHEQYF.

The chain couples TRBV7-3 to TRBJ2-3; D is perhaps TRBD2 (6 bases). CDR3 length: 15 residues. V was cut by 4 bases and J by 1 base, with 12 bases left in between. Germline-derived CDR1 and CDR2 are SGHTA and FQGTGA. The CDR3 nucleotides are TGTGCCAGCAGCTCCCGGGGGAAGGGCACAGATACGCAGTATTTT. This gives the protein CASSSRGKGTDTQYF.

The V and J genes are TRBV3-1 (or the pseudogene TRBV3-2) and TRBJ1-1, with a weak D call TRBD1 (6 bases). Trimming left V 4 bases short and J 3 bases short, with 18 bases between. The CDR3 loop spans 16 amino acids. Per germline, CDR1 LGHDT and CDR2 YNNKEL (reference sequence). As DNA, the CDR3 is TGTGCCAGCAGCCGCCTAAGCGGGGGCGTTGACACTGAAGCTTTCTTT. As protein: CASSRLSGGVDTEAFF.

The gene calls are TRBV5-1 and TRBJ2-2; D is undetermined. CDR1 is SGHRS and CDR2 is YFSETQ in the germline V gene. V was clipped by 1 base and J by 7 bases, with 11 bases between them. This CDR3 is built from 14 residues. CDR3: CASSLPGVGGELFF. The CDR3 DNA reads TGCGCCAGCAGCTTGCCCGGAGTGGGCGGGGAGCTGTTTTTT.

CDR3 sequence reads: CASSLSGANVLTF. Here the CDR3 DNA reads TGTGCCAGCAGCCTATCTGGGGCCAACGTCCTGACTTTC. The chain links TRBV14 to TRBJ2-6; D call uncertain. Germline values: CDR1 SGHDN, CDR2 FVKESK. This CDR3 region has 13 residues. V was clipped by 4 bases and J by 1 base, with 2 bases between them.

The rearrangement links TRBV7-2 to TRBJ2-7; a weak D match, TRBD1 (5 bases). Germline V lookup: CDR1 SGHTA, CDR2 FQGNSA. This CDR3 is 14 amino acids long. Trimming took off 4 bases at V and 5 bases at J, with 15 bases between the two ends. The CDR3 spells CASSSTQGTHEQYF. The CDR3, as DNA: TGTGCCAGCAGCTCCACGCAGGGAACCCACGAGCAGTACTTC.

V usage is TRBV10-3 and J usage is TRBJ1-5; tentative D call: TRBD1 (6 bases). The V and J ends lost 3 bases and 4 bases respectively, with 13 bases between them. The CDR3 length is 15 residues. Germline CDR1 ENHRY, CDR2 SYGVKD. In DNA form, the CDR3 reads TGTGCCATCAGTGAAGGGGGGGGGCTGAATCAGCCCCAGCATTTT. This translates into CAISEGGGLNQPQHF.